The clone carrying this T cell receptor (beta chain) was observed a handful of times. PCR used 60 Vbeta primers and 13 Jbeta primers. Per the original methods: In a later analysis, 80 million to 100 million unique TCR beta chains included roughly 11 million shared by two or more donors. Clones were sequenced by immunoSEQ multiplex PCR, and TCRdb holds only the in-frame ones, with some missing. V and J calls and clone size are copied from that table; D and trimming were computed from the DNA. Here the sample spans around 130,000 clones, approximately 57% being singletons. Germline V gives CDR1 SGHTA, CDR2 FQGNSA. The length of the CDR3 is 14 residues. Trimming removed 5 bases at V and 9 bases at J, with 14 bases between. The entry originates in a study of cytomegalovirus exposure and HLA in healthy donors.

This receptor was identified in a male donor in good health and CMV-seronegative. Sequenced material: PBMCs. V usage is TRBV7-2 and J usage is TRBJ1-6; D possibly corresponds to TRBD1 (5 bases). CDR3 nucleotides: TGTGCCAGCAGCCTCCAGGGTGTTGGTTCACCCCTCCACTTT. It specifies CASSLQGVGSPLHF.